This T cell receptor beta chain was recovered during a study of T cell clones after liver transplantation. Study-level background: Standard immunosuppression, with no induction, continued until 12-24 months after transplant.

J was trimmed by 6 bases and V by 4 bases; bases with no gene match: 6. The length of the CDR3 is 16 residues. Germline V CDR1 and CDR2: SGHVS, FQNEAQ. The table came from immunoSEQ multiplex PCR; TCRdb's copy has only in-frame clones and leaves some out. This table has tens of thousands of clones, approximately 80% appearing once. The TCR was taken from a human patient who received a liver transplant. Some T cells may have come from the graft donor. The chain combines TRBV7-8 with TRBJ2-7; 16 bases line up with TRBD2. Sequencing was performed on CD4+ T cells from blood, taken 12 months after liver transplant. For the CDR3, the DNA is TGTGCCAGCAGCTCGGGGACTAGCGGGAGGGTGCGCGAGCAGTACTTC. Its translation is CASSSGTSGRVREQYF.